This TCR beta chain was captured by sequencing in a study of T cell clones after liver transplantation. Across the whole study: Subjects received no induction therapy and standard immunosuppression until randomization at 12-24 months post-transplant.

Study-wide findings and caveats: A significant post-transplant drop in circulating graft-donor-reactive CD4 TCRbeta sequences occurred in most of the 8 subjects.

About this clone itself: The antigen remains undetermined.

Libraries were prepared by immunoSEQ multiplex PCR; TCRdb keeps only in-frame clonotypes and omits some of them. The top ten clones hold approximately 2.4% of a sample with 70,000 to 80,000 clones, about nine tenths of them seen once. CDR1 and CDR2 from the germline V gene are SGHDN and FVKESK. V lost 8 bases, J lost 9 bases, and 7 bases stayed unmatched. The CDR3 totals 13 residues. This sequence originates from a human donor who received a liver transplant. The input for sequencing was CD4+ T cells from blood, taken before liver transplant. This chain joins TRBV14 and TRBJ2-3; 11 bases align to TRBD2. The DNA of the CDR3 is TGTGCCAGCGCAACTAGCGGGAGTGTAACGCAGTATTTT. Its translation: CASATSGSVTQYF. Using reference TRBV14 and TRBJ2-3 for the parts outside the CDR3, the full variable domain is EAGVTQFPSHSVIEKGQTVTLRCDPISGHDNLYWYRRVMGKEIKFLLHFVKESKQDESGMPNNRFLAERTGGTYSTLKVQPAELEDSGVYFCASATSGSVTQYFGPGTRLTVL.